A selection of T cell receptor beta chains follows, all from one sample in a study of shared clonotypes between healthy human individuals. Only in-frame clones appear in the TCRdb table, and some are missing; sequencing was by immunoSEQ multiplex PCR. The table records some 500,000 clones, roughly 80% of them present only once. Sample: PBMCs. The receptors were gathered from a middle-aged woman in good health. Some clones in this sample may be carry-over from other donors' samples. Both conserved end residues are part of each CDR3. D genes are given only for firm matches. Rows may omit the clone size; those that give it use once, few, many or a size class.

D gene: TRBD2
clone size: -
J gene: TRBJ2-3
V gene: TRBV7-8
CDR3 DNA: TGTGCCAGCAGCTTAGCATTAGCGGGAGTGTCAGATACGCAGTATTTT
CDR3 protein: CASSLALAGVSDTQYF

D gene: -
clone size: -
J gene: TRBJ2-5
V gene: TRBV5-4
CDR3 DNA: TGTGCCAGCAGCACCGACCTCTTCTTAGAGACCCAGTACTTC
CDR3 protein: CASSTDLFLETQYF

D gene: -
clone size: few
J gene: TRBJ2-3
V gene: TRBV27
CDR3 DNA: TGTGCCAGCAGTATACACCAGGGAGGATGCACAGATACGCAGTATTTT
CDR3 protein: CASSIHQGGCTDTQYF

D gene: -
clone size: few
J gene: TRBJ1-5
V gene: TRBV28
CDR3 DNA: TGTGCCAGCACCCTGGGGCCGTTCAATCAGCCCCAGCATTTT
CDR3 protein: CASTLGPFNQPQHF

D gene: -
clone size: -
J gene: TRBJ2-3
V gene: TRBV15
CDR3 DNA: TGTGCCACCAGCAGAACCCCGGAGAGCACAGATACGCAGTATTTT
CDR3 protein: CATSRTPESTDTQYF

D gene: -
clone size: -
J gene: TRBJ2-7
V gene: TRBV6-1
CDR3 DNA: TGTGCCAGCAGTGTTGGGTCAAGATCCTACGAGCAGTACTTC
CDR3 protein: CASSVGSRSYEQYF

D gene: TRBD1
clone size: -
J gene: TRBJ2-2
V gene: TRBV7-3
CDR3 DNA: TGTGCCAGCAGCCGACAGGGCGGCGGGGAGCTGTTTTTT
CDR3 protein: CASSRQGGGELFF

D gene: -
clone size: -
J gene: TRBJ2-7
V gene: TRBV30
CDR3 DNA: TGTGCCTGCTGGGGGGTATACAACGAGCAGTACTTC
CDR3 protein: CACWGVYNEQYF

D gene: TRBD1
clone size: -
J gene: TRBJ2-7
V gene: TRBV5-1
CDR3 DNA: TGCGCCAGCAGCCTCGGGACAGTAACCTACGAGCAGTACTTC
CDR3 protein: CASSLGTVTYEQYF

D gene: -
clone size: -
J gene: TRBJ1-5
V gene: TRBV7-2
CDR3 DNA: TGTGCCAGCAGCCCCCCGGGGGGTGATAATCAGCCCCAGCATTTT
CDR3 protein: CASSPPGGDNQPQHF

D gene: TRBD1
clone size: -
J gene: TRBJ1-2
V gene: TRBV28
CDR3 DNA: TGTGCCAGCAGTTTAGGAGGGACAGGGGGCAACTATGGCTACACCTTC
CDR3 protein: CASSLGGTGGNYGYTF

D gene: TRBD1
clone size: -
J gene: TRBJ1-5
V gene: TRBV11-2
CDR3 DNA: TGTGCCAGCAGCCCAAAGACAGGGAATCAGCCCCAGCATTTT
CDR3 protein: CASSPKTGNQPQHF

D gene: TRBD2
clone size: once
J gene: TRBJ2-3
V gene: TRBV10-1
CDR3 DNA: TGCGCCAGCAGTGGAGGGACTAGCGGGAGTTCAGATACGCAGTATTTT
CDR3 protein: CASSGGTSGSSDTQYF

D gene: -
clone size: -
J gene: TRBJ1-5
V gene: TRBV7-9
CDR3 DNA: TGTGCCAGCACCCCCTCGGGTAGCAATCAGCCCCAGCATTTT
CDR3 protein: CASTPSGSNQPQHF

D gene: -
clone size: -
J gene: TRBJ1-1
V gene: TRBV14
CDR3 DNA: TGTGCCAGCAGCCAAGGAGGTGTGACAAGAGCTTTCTTT
CDR3 protein: CASSQGGVTRAFF

D gene: -
clone size: -
J gene: TRBJ1-1
V gene: TRBV6-6
CDR3 DNA: TGTGCCAGCAGTTATAGGTGGACTGAAGCTTTCTTT
CDR3 protein: CASSYRWTEAFF

D gene: -
clone size: -
J gene: TRBJ1-1
V gene: TRBV2
CDR3 DNA: TGTGCCAGCTACAGGGTTAACACTGAAGCTTTCTTT
CDR3 protein: CASYRVNTEAFF

D gene: TRBD1
clone size: -
J gene: TRBJ1-1
V gene: TRBV5-1
CDR3 DNA: TGCGCCAGCAGCCCCAGGGGGCTGGTGAACACTGAAGCTTTCTTT
CDR3 protein: CASSPRGLVNTEAFF

D gene: TRBD2
clone size: -
J gene: TRBJ2-7
V gene: TRBV27
CDR3 DNA: TGTGCCAGCAGTTTGGGGCGGGAGTTCGACGAGCAGTACTTC
CDR3 protein: CASSLGREFDEQYF

D gene: -
clone size: many
J gene: TRBJ1-1
V gene: TRBV28
CDR3 DNA: TGTGCCAGCAGTTTAACCCTAGACACTGAAGCTTTCTTT
CDR3 protein: CASSLTLDTEAFF

D gene: -
clone size: -
J gene: TRBJ2-1
V gene: TRBV7-9
CDR3 DNA: TGTGCCAGCAGCCCCGGCCGGTCCTACAATGAGCAGTTCTTC
CDR3 protein: CASSPGRSYNEQFF

D gene: -
clone size: many
J gene: TRBJ2-2
V gene: TRBV6-4
CDR3 DNA: TGTGCCAGCACCAGAGACCCCGAAGTAACCGGGGAGCTGTTTTTT
CDR3 protein: CASTRDPEVTGELFF

D gene: -
clone size: -
J gene: TRBJ2-1
V gene: TRBV28
CDR3 DNA: TGTGCCAGCGCTAGCTCCTACAATGAGCAGTTCTTC
CDR3 protein: CASASSYNEQFF